This T cell receptor beta chain is from a study of blood T cell repertoires in COVID-19. Study context: Acute and convalescent COVID-19 samples came from the United States, Italy and Spain.

The CDR3 extends over 15 amino acids. Trimming took 6 bases from V and 8 from J; bases not matched to a gene: 8. Per germline, CDR1 MRHNA and CDR2 SNTAGT. Clones were read by immunoSEQ multiplex PCR, and TCRdb kept only the in-frame ones, dropping some. The sample holds fewer than 250,000 clones, just under 85% seen once. The chain has TRBV6-4 and TRBJ2-1; 12 nucleotides align to TRBD2. This clonotype was sampled from a man aged 45-65 years with acute or convalescent COVID-19. Sequencing was carried out using peripheral blood. Here the CDR3 reads CASSLTSGGSHEQFF. DNA of the CDR3: TGTGCCAGCAGCCTTACTAGCGGGGGGTCCCATGAGCAGTTCTTC.